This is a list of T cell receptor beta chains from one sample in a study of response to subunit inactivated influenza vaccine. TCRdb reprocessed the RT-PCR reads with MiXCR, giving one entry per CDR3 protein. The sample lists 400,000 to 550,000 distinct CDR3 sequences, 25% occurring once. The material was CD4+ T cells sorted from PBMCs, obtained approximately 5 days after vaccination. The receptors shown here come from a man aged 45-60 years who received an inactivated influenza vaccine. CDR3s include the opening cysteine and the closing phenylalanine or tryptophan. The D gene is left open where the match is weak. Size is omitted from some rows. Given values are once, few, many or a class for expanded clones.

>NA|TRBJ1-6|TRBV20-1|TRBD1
TGCAGTGCTGCCCGGGACAGGGATTCACCCCTCCACTTT
CSAARDRDSPLHF
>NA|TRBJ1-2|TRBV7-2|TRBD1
TGTGCCAGCAGCGCAGACAGGGATGGCTACACCTTC
CASSADRDGYTF
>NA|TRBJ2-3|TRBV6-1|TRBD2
TGTGCCAGCAGAGTGAGCGGGGGCACAGATACGCAGTATTTT
CASRVSGGTDTQYF
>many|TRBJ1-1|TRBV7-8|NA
TGTGCCAGCAGCTCCCAGTCCGGGCACACTGAAGCTTTCTTT
CASSSQSGHTEAFF
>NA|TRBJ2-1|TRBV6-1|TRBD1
TGTGCCAGCAGTGATTTTCAGGGGGCTTACAATGAGCAGTTCTTC
CASSDFQGAYNEQFF
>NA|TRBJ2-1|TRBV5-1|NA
TGCGCCAGCAGCTCCGGACTGAACAATGAGCAGTTCTTC
CASSSGLNNEQFF
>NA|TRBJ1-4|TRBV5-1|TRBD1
TGCGCCAGCAGCTCAGGACAGGGTTCTGAAAAACTGTTTTTT
CASSSGQGSEKLFF
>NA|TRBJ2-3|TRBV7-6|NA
TGTGCCAGCAGCTTAGAGGCAGGGACGGGCGTTCCTTCTAGCACAGATACGCAGTATTTT
CASSLEAGTGVPSSTDTQYF
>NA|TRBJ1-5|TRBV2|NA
TGTGCCAGCAGTGGGGACCGGCACAATCAGCCCCAGCATTTT
CASSGDRHNQPQHF
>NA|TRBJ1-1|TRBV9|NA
TGTGCCAGCAGCGGGCTCACAGGGAACACTGAAGCTTTCTTT
CASSGLTGNTEAFF
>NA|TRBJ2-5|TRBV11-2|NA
TGTGCCAGCAGCTTAGACTGGGGGACTCCATCCCAAGAGACCCAGTACTTC
CASSLDWGTPSQETQYF
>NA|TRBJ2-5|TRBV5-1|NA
TGCGCCAGCAGCTTGGTTCCTGGACACGGGGTACAAGAGACCCAGTACTTC
CASSLVPGHGVQETQYF
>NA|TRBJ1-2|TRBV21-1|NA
TGTGCCAGCAGCAAAAGGAGGGCAGGGCGGATTGGCTACACCTTC
CASSKRRAGRIGYTF
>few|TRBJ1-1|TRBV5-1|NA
TGCGCCAGCAGCCCCGGGATTGGCTTAGAAGCTTTCTTT
CASSPGIGLEAFF
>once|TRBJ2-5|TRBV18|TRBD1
TGTGCCAGCTCACCCGGGACAGGGTCGAAGACCCAGTACTTC
CASSPGTGSKTQYF
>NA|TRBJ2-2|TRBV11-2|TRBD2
TGTGCCAGCACCCTAGCGGGGGGGAACACCGGGGAGCTGTTTTTT
CASTLAGGNTGELFF
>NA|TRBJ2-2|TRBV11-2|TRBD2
TGTGCCAGCAGCCCCGATGCTAGCGGGCTCTCCGGGGAGCTGTTTTTT
CASSPDASGLSGELFF
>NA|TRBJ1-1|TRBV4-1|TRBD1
TGCGCCAGCAGCCCCGGTTGGACAGGGAACACTGAAGCTTTCTTT
CASSPGWTGNTEAFF
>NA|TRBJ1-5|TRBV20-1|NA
TGCAGTGCTCGTGCGGGGCGGTTGCCCCAGCATTTT
CSARAGRLPQHF
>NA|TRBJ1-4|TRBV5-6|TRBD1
TGTGCCAGCAGCGGACCGGGACAGGGATATGAAAAACTGTTTTTT
CASSGPGQGYEKLFF
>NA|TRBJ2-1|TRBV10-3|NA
TGTGCCACGCGAAGGGGACCGTCAATTAGATCCTACAATGAGCAGTTCTTC
CATRRGPSIRSYNEQFF
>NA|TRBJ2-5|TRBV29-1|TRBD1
TGCAGCGTTGACCGAGACAGGGGAAGGGAGACCCAGTACTTC
CSVDRDRGRETQYF
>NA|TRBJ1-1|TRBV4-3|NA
TGCGCCAGCAGCCAAGAAGTAAAGGGTCGAACTGAAGCTTTCTTT
CASSQEVKGRTEAFF
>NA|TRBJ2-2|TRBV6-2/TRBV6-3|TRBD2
TGTGCCAGCCGCCCAAGCACTAGCGGGAGGAAGTACACCGGGGAGCTGTTTTTT
CASRPSTSGRKYTGELFF
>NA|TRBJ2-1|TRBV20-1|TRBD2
TGCAGTGCTAGAGGGAAGGGCGGGAGCGATTCCTATGAGCAGTTCTTC
CSARGKGGSDSYEQFF
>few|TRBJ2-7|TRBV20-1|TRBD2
TGCAGTGCTAGTCTCGCGGGAGCCAGCTCCTACGAGCAGTACTTC
CSASLAGASSYEQYF
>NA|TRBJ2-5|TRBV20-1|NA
TGCAGTGCCACCTATTTCAGGGGCGCAGGGGAGACCCAGTACTTC
CSATYFRGAGETQYF
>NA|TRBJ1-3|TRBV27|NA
TGTGCCAGCAGTCCTGGAAGGGGGATGGGAAACACCATATATTTT
CASSPGRGMGNTIYF
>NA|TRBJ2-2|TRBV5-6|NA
TGTGCCAGCAGCTTGACCCCTGGCGCGAAGAACACCGGGGAGCTGTTTTTT
CASSLTPGAKNTGELFF
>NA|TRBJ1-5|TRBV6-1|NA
TGTGCCACCGGGAAAGGGAATAGCAATCAGCCCCAGCATTTT
CATGKGNSNQPQHF
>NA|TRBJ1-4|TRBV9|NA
TGTGCCAGCAGCGTAGGCGTGGCAACTAATGAAAAACTGTTTTTT
CASSVGVATNEKLFF
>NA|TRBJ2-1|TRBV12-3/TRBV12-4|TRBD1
TGTGCCAGCAGCCGGGGGACAGGTAGGGGTGGCAATGAGCAGTTCTTC
CASSRGTGRGGNEQFF
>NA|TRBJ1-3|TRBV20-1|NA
TGCAGTGCTACAGTTAAAGGGATCCCCAGAAACACCATATATTTT
CSATVKGIPRNTIYF
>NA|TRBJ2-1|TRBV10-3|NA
TGTGCCATCAGTGAGTCCTTGGGGCTAGCGAGCAATGAGCAGTTCTTC
CAISESLGLASNEQFF
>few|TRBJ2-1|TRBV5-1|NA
TGCGCCAGCAGCCCTCAGGAGGGTAATGAGCAGTTCTTC
CASSPQEGNEQFF
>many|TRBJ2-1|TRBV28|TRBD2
TGTGCCAGCAGCCAAGTTTATGGGCGGGAGAGCTCCTACAATGAGCAGTTCTTC
CASSQVYGRESSYNEQFF
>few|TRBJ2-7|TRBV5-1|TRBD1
TGCGCCAGCAGCGTAACCCCGGGACAGGGTCCCTACGAGCAGTACTTC
CASSVTPGQGPYEQYF
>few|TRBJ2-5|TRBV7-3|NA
TGTGCCAGCAGCTTAATTCACAGGAATGCAGGGACCCAGTACTTC
CASSLIHRNAGTQYF
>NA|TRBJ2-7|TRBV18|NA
TGTGCCAGCTCACAAATCAGGGTAGTCGAGCAGTACTTC
CASSQIRVVEQYF
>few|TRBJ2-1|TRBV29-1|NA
TGCAGCGTTAAGACGAATGAGCAGTTCTTC
CSVKTNEQFF
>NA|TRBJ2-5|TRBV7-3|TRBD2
TGTGCCAGCAGCTTAACGGGGCTAGCGGGAGACCCTTCAGAGACCCAGTACTTC
CASSLTGLAGDPSETQYF
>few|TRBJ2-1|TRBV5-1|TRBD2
TGCGCCAGCAGCTTGGATGGCGGGAGGGCTGGGAATGAGCAGTTCTTC
CASSLDGGRAGNEQFF
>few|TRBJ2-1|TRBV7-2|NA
TGTGCCAGCAGCGGTCAGGGGCTAAATGAGCAGTTCTTC
CASSGQGLNEQFF
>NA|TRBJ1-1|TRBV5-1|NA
TGCGCCAGCAGCTTGGCCGGGAGTAAGAACACTGAAGCTTTCTTT
CASSLAGSKNTEAFF
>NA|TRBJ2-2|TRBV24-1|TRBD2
TGTGCCACCAGTGTCAGCGGGAGAGACACCGGGGAGCTGTTTTTT
CATSVSGRDTGELFF
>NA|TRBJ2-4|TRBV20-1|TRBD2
TGCAGTGCTAGAGATCAGAGGCTAGCGGAAGCCAAAAACATTCAGTACTTC
CSARDQRLAEAKNIQYF
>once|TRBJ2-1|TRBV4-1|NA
TGCGCCAGCAGCCATGGCACCGTCTCGAGGGTTTACAATGAGCAGTTCTTC
CASSHGTVSRVYNEQFF
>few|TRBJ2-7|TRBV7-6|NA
TGTGCCAGCAGCGCAGGCGCAGGGTCCCTCTACGAGCAGTACTTC
CASSAGAGSLYEQYF
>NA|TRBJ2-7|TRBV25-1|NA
TGTGCCAGCAGTGAAGGGGGGCCCGAGCAGTACTTC
CASSEGGPEQYF
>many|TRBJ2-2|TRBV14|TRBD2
TGTGCCAGCAGGAGCGGGGTGAACACCGGGGAGCTGTTTTTT
CASRSGVNTGELFF
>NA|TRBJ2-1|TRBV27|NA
TGTGCCAGCAGTTTTTCAAAAACAGGTCTGAGGTCCTACAATGAGCAGTTCTTC
CASSFSKTGLRSYNEQFF
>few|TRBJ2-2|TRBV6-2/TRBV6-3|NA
TGTGCCAGCAGTTACTTCCCCGGGACACCGAACACCGGGGAGCTGTTTTTT
CASSYFPGTPNTGELFF
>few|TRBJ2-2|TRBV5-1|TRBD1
TGCGCCAGCAGCTTGGAGACAGGGACCAACACCGGGGAGCTGTTTTTT
CASSLETGTNTGELFF
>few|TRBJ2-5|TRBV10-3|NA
TGTGCCGTCAGAGCGGGCGAAGAGACCCAGTACTTC
CAVRAGEETQYF
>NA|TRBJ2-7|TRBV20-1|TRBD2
TGCAGTGCTAAGCGGGACCCAGCGGGGGAGCAGTACTTC
CSAKRDPAGEQYF